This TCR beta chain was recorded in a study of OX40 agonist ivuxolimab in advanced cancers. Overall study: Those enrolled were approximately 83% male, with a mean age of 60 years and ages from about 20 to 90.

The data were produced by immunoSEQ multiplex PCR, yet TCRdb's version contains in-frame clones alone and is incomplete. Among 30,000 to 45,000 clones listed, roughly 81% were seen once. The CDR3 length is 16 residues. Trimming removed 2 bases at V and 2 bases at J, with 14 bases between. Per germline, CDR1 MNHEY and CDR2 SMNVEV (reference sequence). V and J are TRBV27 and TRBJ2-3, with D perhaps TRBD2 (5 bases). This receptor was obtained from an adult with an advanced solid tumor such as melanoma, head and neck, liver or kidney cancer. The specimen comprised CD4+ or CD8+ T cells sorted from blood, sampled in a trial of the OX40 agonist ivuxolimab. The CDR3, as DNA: TGTGCCAGCAGTTTAGGCCCTGGACGGGACACAGATACGCAGTATTTT. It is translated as CASSLGPGRDTDTQYF.